This T cell receptor (beta chain) derives from a study of cytomegalovirus exposure and HLA in healthy donors. Study results and caveats: An analysis done earlier found most TCR beta V segments productive about 90% or about 30% of the time.

This CDR3 is 14 amino acids long. The germline V gene has CDR1 SGHAT and CDR2 FQDESV (reference sequence). V was shortened by 6 bases and J by 4 bases, with 13 bases between the two germline ends. As regards this clone: Its specificity is not known.

In the PCR, 60 Vbeta and 13 Jbeta primers were used. Clones were read by immunoSEQ multiplex PCR, and TCRdb kept only the in-frame ones, dropping some. The data show roughly 180,000 clones, with 75% seen just once and roughly 7.8% held by the top ten. The sequenced sample was PBMCs. This chain uses TRBV11-1 with TRBJ2-1; D perhaps matches TRBD2 (5 bases). The source of this sequence is a woman in her thirties or forties in good health and CMV-seropositive. The CDR3 region has the DNA TGTGCCAGCAGTCCACAGCGGCAATACAATGAGCAGTTCTTC. Encoded protein: CASSPQRQYNEQFF.